This passage covers 22 T cell receptor beta chains from one sample sequenced in a study of cytomegalovirus exposure and HLA in healthy donors. The PCR ran on 60 Vbeta and 13 Jbeta primers. Assay used: immunoSEQ multiplex PCR; TCRdb lists only in-frame clones, some missing. The table lists some 130,000 clones, around three quarters of them singletons. Specimen: PBMCs. Source of these receptors: a man aged 40-49 years in good health and CMV-seropositive.

The chain has TRBV19 and TRBJ1-5; 9 bases align to TRBD1. The J segment lost 4 bases and the V segment lost 0 bases, leaving 10 bases of the junction unmatched. CDR3 length: 18 residues. From germline, CDR1 is LNHDA and CDR2 SQIVND (reference sequence). This CDR3 reads CASSIERWDREVNQPQHF. The CDR3 nucleotides are TGTGCCAGTAGTATAGAACGTTGGGACAGGGAGGTGAATCAGCCCCAGCATTTT.

This chain joins TRBV7-9 and TRBJ2-1, with 8 bases that match TRBD2. In germline, CDR1 is SEHNR, CDR2 FQNEAQ (reference sequence). The CDR3 is 15 residues long. V lost 1 base and J lost 8; bases outside the gene matches: 7. CDR3 nucleotide sequence: TGTGCCAGCAGCTTAGAGTTAGCGGGACTCGATGAGCAGTTCTTC. This sequence encodes CASSLELAGLDEQFF.

A single count supports this clone. The rearrangement uses TRBV7-9 and TRBJ1-2; 9 bases are a match to TRBD1. Germline trimming cut 5 bases from V and 4 bases from J; bases unmatched to any gene: 8. Germline assignment: CDR1 SEHNR and CDR2 FQNEAQ (reference sequence). This CDR3 has 15 amino acids. CDR3: CASSPRTGDAYGYTF. DNA for the CDR3: TGTGCCAGCAGCCCCAGGACAGGGGACGCCTATGGCTACACCTTC.

This clone came up a few times. The chain recombines TRBV4-1 with TRBJ2-7, with 8 bases aligning to TRBD1. The CDR3 totals 15 residues. Germline V lookup: CDR1 MGHRA, CDR2 YSYEKL. Germline trimming cut 4 bases from V and 0 bases from J; bases unmatched to any gene: 5. The DNA for the CDR3 is TGCGCCAGCAGCCCCTGGACAGGGAGCTCCTACGAGCAGTACTTC. Protein product: CASSPWTGSSYEQYF.

V usage is TRBV29-1 and J usage is TRBJ1-1; D is unclear. Trimming pared 7 bases from V and 5 bases from J, leaving 17 bases between. This CDR3 spans 13 amino acids. Germline V gene sequence: CDR1 SQVTM, CDR2 ANQGSEA. Written as DNA, the CDR3 is TGCAGCGCCTACCGCGGGCCAAGAACTGAAGCTTTCTTT. This encodes CSAYRGPRTEAFF.

The chain recombines TRBV2 with TRBJ1-1; D uncertain. The germline gives CDR1 SNHLY, CDR2 FYNNEI. The CDR3 contains 10 residues. The ends were cut back, 4 bases at V and 8 bases at J, with 5 bases in the middle. The CDR3 spells CASSAGEAFF. The CDR3, as DNA: TGTGCCAGCAGTGCCGGGGAAGCTTTCTTT.

About this clone: The same CDR3 arises from other DNA sequences in this sample as well. The chain has TRBV9 and TRBJ2-5; TRBD1 aligns across 7 bases. The germline V gene encodes CDR1 SGDLS and CDR2 YYNGEE. The CDR3 loop spans 13 amino acids. The V segment lost 3 bases and the J segment 5 bases; nucleotides outside the gene matches: 4. CDR3 nucleotides: TGTGCCAGCAGCGCCAGGGGGTTGGAGACCCAGTACTTC. The encoded protein is CASSARGLETQYF.

This chain uses TRBV5-5 with TRBJ1-1; TRBD1 is a possible D gene (6 bases). The CDR3 runs to 13 residues. Germline V gene lookup returns CDR1 SGHKS and CDR2 YYEKEE (reference sequence). V dropped 5 bases and J dropped 3 bases, with 11 bases sitting between them. CDR3 amino acids: CASSRQADTEAFF. The CDR3 bases are TGTGCCAGCAGTAGACAGGCGGACACTGAAGCTTTCTTT.

The chain employs TRBV27 and TRBJ2-7, with 8 bases identical to TRBD1. The CDR3 covers 14 residues. Germline CDR1 and CDR2: MNHEY and SMNVEV (reference sequence). J lost 2 bases, V lost 4 bases, and 4 bases had no gene match. The CDR3 nucleotides are TGTGCCAGCAGTTCTCAGGGGGCCCCCTACGAGCAGTACTTC. Its translation: CASSSQGAPYEQYF.

This clone has just a few counts. V usage is TRBV6-1 and J usage is TRBJ2-7, with 7 positions matching TRBD1. Trimming cost V 5 bases and J 7 bases; bases outside gene matches: 5. CDR3 length equals 12 residues. Germline V lookup: CDR1 MNHNS, CDR2 SASEGT. In DNA, the CDR3 is TGTGCCAGCAGTTTGACAGGGCGGGAGCAGTACTTC. Translation: CASSLTGREQYF.

The chain combines TRBV28 with TRBJ1-2; D is unresolved. V gave up 3 bases and J gave up 4 bases, with 15 bases separating them. CDR3 size: 15 residues. CDR1 MDHEN and CDR2 SYDVKM come from the germline V gene. CDR3: CASSLRFFEGYGYTF. The CDR3 coding sequence is TGTGCCAGCAGTTTGAGGTTTTTCGAGGGCTATGGCTACACCTTC.

The V gene is TRBV7-5, the J gene TRBJ2-3; TRBD1 is the table's D call, not checked against the DNA. TRBV7-5 is given as a pseudogene. The CDR3 has 16 residues. CDR3 DNA: TGTGTCAGAAGCTTAGCTGGGACACTCTACACAGATACGCAGTATTTT. Its translation is CVRSLAGTLYTDTQYF.

This rearrangement joins TRBV5-1 to TRBJ2-4; possible D gene TRBD1, 5 bases. The V end lost 4 bases, the J end lost 2 bases, and 16 bases lay between the germline ends. Germline CDR1 reads SGHRS; CDR2 reads YFSETQ. The CDR3 extends over 16 amino acids. This chain's CDR3 is CASSRFSTDSKNIQYF. For the CDR3, the DNA is TGCGCCAGCAGCCGATTCTCGACAGATTCCAAAAACATTCAGTACTTC.

This sequence joins TRBV30 and TRBJ2-7; D unclear. V was pared by 2 bases and J by 9 bases, with 8 bases between. The CDR3 is 10 amino acids. CDR1 and CDR2 (germline): GTSNPN, SVGIG (reference sequence). This CDR3 reads CAWSLNWQYF. As DNA, the CDR3 is TGTGCCTGGAGTCTCAACTGGCAGTACTTC.

This chain connects TRBV6-1 to TRBJ2-5, with 15 bases matching TRBD2. The V gene end was trimmed by 1 base and the J gene end by 5 bases; junction bases not matched to a gene: 5. CDR1 is MNHNS, CDR2 SASEGT, per germline. The CDR3 is 17 residues long. This CDR3 reads CASSEGTSGRAAETQYF. CDR3 nucleotide sequence: TGTGCCAGCAGTGAAGGGACTAGCGGGAGGGCCGCGGAGACCCAGTACTTC.

This CDR3 is CASSYGQAVYGYTF. The CDR3 DNA sequence: TGCGCCAGCAGCTACGGACAGGCCGTCTATGGCTACACCTTC. V and J are TRBV5-1 and TRBJ1-2; 7 nucleotides match TRBD1. The ends lost 3 bases at V and 4 bases at J; junction bases unmatched: 6. CDR1 is SGHRS and CDR2 is YFSETQ in the germline V gene. The CDR3 covers 14 residues.

This clone was observed a single time. A read error may account for a junction end that differs from germline. The chain combines TRBV7-9 with TRBJ1-1, with 7 bases lining up with TRBD1. The CDR3 is made up of 15 amino acids. Germline V CDR1 and CDR2: SEHNR, FQNEAQ (reference sequence). This CDR3 is CSSSLEGGWDTEAFF. The CDR3 nucleotides read TGTTCCAGCAGCTTAGAAGGGGGCTGGGACACTGAAGCTTTCTTT.

V and J are TRBV9 and TRBJ2-5, with a possible D match to TRBD2 (6 bases). V dropped 4 bases and J dropped 9 bases, with 13 bases sitting between them. Germline V gene lookup returns CDR1 SGDLS and CDR2 YYNGEE. This CDR3 contains 12 residues. CDR3 nucleotides: TGTGCCAGCAGCCCCGGGACTTTTCCCCAGTACTTC. Translated: CASSPGTFPQYF.

The CDR3 region is CASSPGQGDEKLFF. The CDR3 DNA follows: TGTGCCAGCTCACCGGGACAGGGGGATGAAAAACTGTTTTTT. V usage is TRBV18 and J usage is TRBJ1-4, with 11 bases fitting TRBD1. The CDR3 contains 14 residues. J lost 6 bases, V lost 3 bases, and 0 bases had no gene match. In germline, CDR1 is KGHSH, CDR2 LQKENI.

V and J are TRBV6-6 and TRBJ1-2, with 7 nucleotides matching TRBD1. CDR1 is MNHNY and CDR2 is SVGAGI in the germline V gene (reference sequence). The CDR3 sequence is 14 residues long. The ends lost 6 bases at V and 2 bases at J; junction bases unmatched: 6. The CDR3 spells CASRGTVINYGYTF. The CDR3 DNA reads as TGTGCCAGCAGAGGGACAGTTATAAACTATGGCTACACCTTC.

This chain joins TRBV2 and TRBJ2-5; D might be TRBD1 (5 bases). The germline V and J ends were trimmed by 7 bases and 7 bases, with 16 bases remaining between them. Germline V lookup: CDR1 SNHLY, CDR2 FYNNEI. The CDR3 has 13 amino acids. CDR3 sequence reads: CASIGVSYGTQYF. The CDR3 DNA follows: TGTGCCAGCATAGGGGTCTCCTACGGGACCCAGTACTTC.

This sequence joins TRBV19 and TRBJ2-2, with a tentative D call TRBD2 (5 bases). CDR1 and CDR2 (germline): LNHDA, SQIVND (reference sequence). The length of the CDR3 is 14 residues. V lost 5 bases and J 3 bases, leaving 10 bases between the germline ends. DNA of the CDR3: TGTGCCAGTAGTGCGGGCCCCTACACCGGGGAGCTGTTTTTT. It is translated as CASSAGPYTGELFF.